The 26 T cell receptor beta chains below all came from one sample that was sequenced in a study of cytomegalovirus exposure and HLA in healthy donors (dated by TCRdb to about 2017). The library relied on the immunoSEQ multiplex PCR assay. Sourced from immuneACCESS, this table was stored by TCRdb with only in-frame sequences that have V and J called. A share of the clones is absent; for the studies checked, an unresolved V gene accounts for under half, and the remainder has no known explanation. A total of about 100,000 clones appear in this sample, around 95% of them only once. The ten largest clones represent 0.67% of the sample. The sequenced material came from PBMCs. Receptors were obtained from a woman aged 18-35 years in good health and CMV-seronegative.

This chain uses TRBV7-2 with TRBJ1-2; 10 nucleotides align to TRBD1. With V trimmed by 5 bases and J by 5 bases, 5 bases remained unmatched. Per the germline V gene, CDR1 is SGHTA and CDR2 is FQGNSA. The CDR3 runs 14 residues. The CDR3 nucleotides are TGTGCCAGCAGCCTGTGGGACAGGGGATATGGCTACACCTTC. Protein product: CASSLWDRGYGYTF.

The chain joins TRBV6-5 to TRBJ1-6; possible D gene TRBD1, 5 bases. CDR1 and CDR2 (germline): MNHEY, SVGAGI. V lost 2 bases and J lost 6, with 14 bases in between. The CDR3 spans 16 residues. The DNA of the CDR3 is TGTGCCAGCAGTTACGGGGCTAGGGGTCTTAATTCACCCCTCCACTTT. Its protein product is CASSYGARGLNSPLHF.

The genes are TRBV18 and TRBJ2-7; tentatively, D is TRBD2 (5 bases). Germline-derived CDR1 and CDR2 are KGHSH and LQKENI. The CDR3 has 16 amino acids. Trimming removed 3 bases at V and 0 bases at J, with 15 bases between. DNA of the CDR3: TGTGCCAGCTCACCCAACCTCGGGGTATCCTCCTACGAGCAGTACTTC. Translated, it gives CASSPNLGVSSYEQYF. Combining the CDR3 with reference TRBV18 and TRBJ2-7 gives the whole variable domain NAGVMQNPRHLVRRRGQEARLRCSPMKGHSHVYWYRQLPEEGLKFMVYLQKENIIDESGMPKERFSAEFPKEGPSILRIQQVVRGDSAAYFCASSPNLGVSSYEQYFGPGTRLTVT.

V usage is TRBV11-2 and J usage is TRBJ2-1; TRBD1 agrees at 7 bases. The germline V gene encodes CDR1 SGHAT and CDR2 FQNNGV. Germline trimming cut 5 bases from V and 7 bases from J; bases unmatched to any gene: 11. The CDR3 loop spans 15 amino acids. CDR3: CASSPTRGGGNEQFF. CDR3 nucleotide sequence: TGTGCCAGCAGCCCCACTAGAGGGGGCGGGAATGAGCAGTTCTTC.

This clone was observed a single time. CDR3 in DNA: TGTGCCAGCAGAACACAGGGGGCTCCCACCGGGGAGCTGTTTTTT. Its translation: CASRTQGAPTGELFF. The gene calls are TRBV27 and TRBJ2-2, with TRBD1 matching over 9 bases. V shed 6 bases and J 4 bases; nucleotides not matched to a gene: 6. Germline V gene data show CDR1 as MNHEY and CDR2 as SMNVEV (reference sequence). This CDR3 is built from 15 residues.

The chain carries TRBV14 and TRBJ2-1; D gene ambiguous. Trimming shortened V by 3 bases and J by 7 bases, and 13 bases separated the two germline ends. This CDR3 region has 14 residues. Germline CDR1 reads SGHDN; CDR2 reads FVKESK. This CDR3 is CASSQPSTRNEQFF. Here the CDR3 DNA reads TGTGCCAGCAGCCAGCCAAGTACCAGAAATGAGCAGTTCTTC.

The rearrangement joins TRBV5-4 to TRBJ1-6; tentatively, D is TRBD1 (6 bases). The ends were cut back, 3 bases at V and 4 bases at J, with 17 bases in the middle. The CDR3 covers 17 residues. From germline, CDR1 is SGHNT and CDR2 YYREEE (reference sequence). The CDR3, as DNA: TGTGCCAGCAGCTCCAATTTCCGGGACAAGTATAATTCACCCCTCCACTTT. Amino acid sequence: CASSSNFRDKYNSPLHF.

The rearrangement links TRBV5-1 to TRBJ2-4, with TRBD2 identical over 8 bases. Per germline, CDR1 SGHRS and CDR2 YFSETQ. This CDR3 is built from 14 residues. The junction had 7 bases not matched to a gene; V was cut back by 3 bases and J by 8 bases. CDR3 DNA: TGCGCCAGCAGCTCTGGGACTAGAGGGGACATTCAGTACTTC. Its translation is CASSSGTRGDIQYF. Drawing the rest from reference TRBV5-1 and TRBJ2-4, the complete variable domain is KAGVTQTPRYLIKTRGQQVTLSCSPISGHRSVSWYQQTPGQGLQFLFEYFSETQRNKGNFPGRFSGRQFSNSRSEMNVSTLELGDSALYLCASSSGTRGDIQYFGAGTRLSVL.

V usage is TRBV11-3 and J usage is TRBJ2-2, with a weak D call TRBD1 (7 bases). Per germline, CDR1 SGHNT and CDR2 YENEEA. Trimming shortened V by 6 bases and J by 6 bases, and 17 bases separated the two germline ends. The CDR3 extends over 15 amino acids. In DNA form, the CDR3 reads TGTGCCAGCAGTCAAGGGCAGGGGGAGGCCGGGGAGCTGTTTTTT. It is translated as CASSQGQGEAGELFF.

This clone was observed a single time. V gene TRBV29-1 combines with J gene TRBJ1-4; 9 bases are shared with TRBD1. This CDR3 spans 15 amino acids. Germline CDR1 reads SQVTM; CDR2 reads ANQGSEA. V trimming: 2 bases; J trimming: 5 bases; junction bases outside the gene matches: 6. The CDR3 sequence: CSVEISGTGNEKLFF. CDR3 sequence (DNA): TGCAGCGTTGAAATCAGTGGGACAGGGAATGAAAAACTGTTTTTT. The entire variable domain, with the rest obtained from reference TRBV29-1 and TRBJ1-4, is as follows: SAVISQKPSRDICQRGTSLTIQCQVDSQVTMMFWYRQQPGQSLTLIATANQGSEATYESGFVIDKFPISRPNLTFSTLTVSNMSPEDSSIYLCSVEISGTGNEKLFFGSGTQLSVL.

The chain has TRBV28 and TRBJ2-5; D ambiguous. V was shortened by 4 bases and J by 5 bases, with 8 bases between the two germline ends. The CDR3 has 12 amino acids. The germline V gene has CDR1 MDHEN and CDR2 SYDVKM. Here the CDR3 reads CASSSTGETQYF. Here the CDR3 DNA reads TGTGCCAGCAGTTCTACCGGTGAGACCCAGTACTTC.

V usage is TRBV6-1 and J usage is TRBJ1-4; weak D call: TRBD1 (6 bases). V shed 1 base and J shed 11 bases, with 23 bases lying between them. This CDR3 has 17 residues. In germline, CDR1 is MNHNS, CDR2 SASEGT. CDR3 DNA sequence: TGTGCCAGCAGTGAAGTACCCCTAAACAGGGATGATGGGAAACTGTTTTTT. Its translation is CASSEVPLNRDDGKLFF.

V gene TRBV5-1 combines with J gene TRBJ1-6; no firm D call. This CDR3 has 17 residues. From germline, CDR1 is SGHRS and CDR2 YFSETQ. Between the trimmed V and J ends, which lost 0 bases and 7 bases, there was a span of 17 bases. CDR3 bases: TGCGCCAGCAGCTTGGCTGGGCAGGAGGAGTTCAATTCACCCCTCCACTTT. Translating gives CASSLAGQEEFNSPLHF.

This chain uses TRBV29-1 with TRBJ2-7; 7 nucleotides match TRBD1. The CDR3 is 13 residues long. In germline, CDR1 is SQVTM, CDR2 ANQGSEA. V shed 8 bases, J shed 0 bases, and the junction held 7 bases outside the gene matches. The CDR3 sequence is CSHITGVSYEQYF. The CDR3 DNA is TGCAGCCACATTACAGGGGTCTCCTACGAGCAGTACTTC.

In DNA form, the CDR3 reads TGTGCCAGCAGTTTTCGGGGGGGCACTGGAAACACCATATATTTT. This encodes CASSFRGGTGNTIYF. This sequence joins TRBV28 and TRBJ1-3; TRBD1 might be the D (6 bases). The V end lost 3 bases, the J end lost 2 bases, and 11 bases lay between the germline ends. The germline V gene has CDR1 MDHEN and CDR2 SYDVKM. This CDR3 spans 15 amino acids.

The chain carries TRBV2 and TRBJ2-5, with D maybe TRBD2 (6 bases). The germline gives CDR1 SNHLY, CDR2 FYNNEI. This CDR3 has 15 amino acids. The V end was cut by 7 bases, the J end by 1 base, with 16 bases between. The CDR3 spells CASNREVVGQETQYF. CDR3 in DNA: TGTGCCAGCAATAGGGAGGTGGTAGGCCAAGAGACCCAGTACTTC.

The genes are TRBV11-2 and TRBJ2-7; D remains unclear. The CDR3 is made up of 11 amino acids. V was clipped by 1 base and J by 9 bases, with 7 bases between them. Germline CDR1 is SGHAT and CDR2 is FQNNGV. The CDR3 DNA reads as TGTGCCAGCAGCTTAGTGCGCCGGCAGTACTTC. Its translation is CASSLVRRQYF.

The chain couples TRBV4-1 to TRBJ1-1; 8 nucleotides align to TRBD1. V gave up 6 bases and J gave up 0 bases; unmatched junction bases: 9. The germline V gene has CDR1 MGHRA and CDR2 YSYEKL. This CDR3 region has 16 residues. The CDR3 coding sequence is TGCGCCAGCAGTCACGGGGGACAGGCACTGAACACTGAAGCTTTCTTT. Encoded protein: CASSHGGQALNTEAFF.

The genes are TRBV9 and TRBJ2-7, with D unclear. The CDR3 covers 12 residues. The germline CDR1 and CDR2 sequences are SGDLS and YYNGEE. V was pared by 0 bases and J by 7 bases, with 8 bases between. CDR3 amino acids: CASSVGRWEQYF. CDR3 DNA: TGTGCCAGCAGCGTAGGCAGGTGGGAGCAGTACTTC.

CDR3 loop: CASSFAAGGYTF. In DNA form, the CDR3 reads TGTGCCAGCAGTTTTGCTGCCGGTGGCTACACCTTC. This chain connects TRBV28 to TRBJ1-2; D gene uncertain. Trimming removed 3 bases from V and 7 bases from J, with 9 bases in between. The CDR3 loop spans 12 amino acids. Germline CDR1 reads MDHEN; CDR2 reads SYDVKM.

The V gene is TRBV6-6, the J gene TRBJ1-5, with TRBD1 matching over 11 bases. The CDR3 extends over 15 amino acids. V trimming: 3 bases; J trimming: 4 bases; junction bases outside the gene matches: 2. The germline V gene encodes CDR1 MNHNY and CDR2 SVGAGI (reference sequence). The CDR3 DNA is TGTGCCAGCAGTTATGGACAGGGGGCGAATCAGCCCCAGCATTTT. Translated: CASSYGQGANQPQHF.

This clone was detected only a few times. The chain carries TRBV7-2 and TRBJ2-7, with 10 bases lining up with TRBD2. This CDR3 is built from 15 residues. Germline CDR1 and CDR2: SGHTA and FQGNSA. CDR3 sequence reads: CAAKELAGRSYEQYF. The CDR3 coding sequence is TGTGCAGCCAAGGAACTAGCGGGACGTTCCTACGAGCAGTACTTC.

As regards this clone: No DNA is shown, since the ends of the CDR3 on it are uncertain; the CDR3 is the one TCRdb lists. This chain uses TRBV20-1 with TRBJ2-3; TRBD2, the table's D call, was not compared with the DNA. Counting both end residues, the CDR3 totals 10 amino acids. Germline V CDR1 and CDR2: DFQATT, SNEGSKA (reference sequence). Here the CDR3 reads CSARVGRGSF.

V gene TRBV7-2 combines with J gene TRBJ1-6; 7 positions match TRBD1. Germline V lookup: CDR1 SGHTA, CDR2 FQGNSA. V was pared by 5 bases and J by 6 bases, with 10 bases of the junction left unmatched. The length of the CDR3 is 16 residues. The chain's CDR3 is CASSPQGLLSNSPLHF. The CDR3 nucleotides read TGTGCCAGCAGCCCACAGGGGCTCCTTTCTAATTCACCCCTCCACTTT.

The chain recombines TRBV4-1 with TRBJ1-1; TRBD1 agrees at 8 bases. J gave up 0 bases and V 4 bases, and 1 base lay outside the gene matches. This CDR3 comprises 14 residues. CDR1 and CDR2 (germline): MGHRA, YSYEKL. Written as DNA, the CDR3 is TGCGCCAGCAGCCGGACAGGGATGAACACTGAAGCTTTCTTT. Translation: CASSRTGMNTEAFF.

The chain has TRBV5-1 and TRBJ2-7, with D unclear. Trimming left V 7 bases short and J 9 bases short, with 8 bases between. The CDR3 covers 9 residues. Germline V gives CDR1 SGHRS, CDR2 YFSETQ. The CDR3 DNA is TGCGCCAGCTCCTCAGGGCAGTACTTC. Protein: CASSSGQYF.